This TCR beta chain was sequenced for a study of blood T cell repertoires in COVID-19. This table comes from immunoSEQ multiplex PCR, and its TCRdb copy is limited to in-frame clones, with some not included. The sample gives 500,000 or so clones, approximately 86% of which show up once; around 0.64% is in the top ten. There are 17 residues in the CDR3. CDR1 and CDR2 from the germline V gene are SGHNT and YYREEE (reference sequence). V lost 0 bases and J 3 bases, leaving 15 bases between the germline ends. Material for sequencing was PBMCs or T cells enriched from blood (not recorded which). The receptor was isolated from a woman under 30 who had recovered from COVID-19. The chain recombines TRBV5-4 with TRBJ2-2; tentatively, D is TRBD2 (6 bases). The CDR3 coding sequence is TGTGCCAGCAGCTTGGCCGGCGCGGGGACGTACACCGGGGAGCTGTTTTTT. Protein product: CASSLAGAGTYTGELFF. Looking up the rest from reference TRBV5-4 and TRBJ2-2 gives the full variable domain: ETGVTQSPTHLIKTRGQQVTLRCSSQSGHNTVSWYQQALGQGPQFIFQYYREEENGRGNFPPRFSGLQFPNYSSELNVNALELDDSALYLCASSLAGAGTYTGELFFGEGSRLTVL.